These 25 T cell receptor beta chains came from one sample sequenced in a study of T cell repertoires in cytomegalovirus infection (dated by TCRdb to the late 2010s). The sequencing machine was an Illumina HiSeq 1500. TCRdb cleaned the public reads at Q25 with fastp, built clones with MiXCR and kept in-frame beta chains. Rows with one shared CDR3 protein collapse into an entry with the most common genes and DNA. The sample records 200,000 to 300,000 distinct CDR3 sequences, around 13% of which are singletons. The ten top clones hold around 8.7% of the sample. The sample consisted of PBMCs. The receptors originated from a human donor in good health (CMV status not recorded). Some clones in this sample may be carry-over from other donors' samples.

On this clonotype: A much larger clone lies one base from this, so it may be a read error. The rearrangement links TRBV12-3 or TRBV12-4 to TRBJ2-3, with D unresolved. CDR3 length equals 13 residues. Trimming shortened V by 2 bases and J by 1 base, and 4 bases separated the two germline ends. The CDR3 here is CASSLIGTDTQYF. The CDR3 nucleotides read TGTGCCAGCAGTTTAATCGGCACAGATACGCAGTATTTT.

The chain recombines TRBV9 with TRBJ2-1; weak D call: TRBD2 (5 bases). The CDR3 totals 16 residues. Looked up from germline, CDR1 is SGDLS and CDR2 is YYNGEE. V lost 0 bases and J lost 3, with 13 bases in between. CDR3 nucleotides: TGTGCCAGCAGCGTAGTGAGGGAAGGAGGCTACAATGAGCAGTTCTTC. This translates into CASSVVREGGYNEQFF.

There are many counts of this clonotype. The chain combines TRBV7-2 with TRBJ2-7; TRBD2 is a possible D gene (6 bases). The CDR3 runs to 15 residues. Between the trimmed V and J ends, which lost 1 base and 5 bases, there was a span of 15 bases. The V gene's germline CDR1 is SGHTA and CDR2 FQGNSA. DNA of the CDR3: TGTGCCAGCAGCTTAGGGTACGGGAGCTACCACGAGCAGTACTTC. Amino acids: CASSLGYGSYHEQYF.

V and J are TRBV20-1 and TRBJ2-1, with D maybe TRBD2 (6 bases). The CDR3 is 17 amino acids. Germline V gene lookup returns CDR1 DFQATT and CDR2 SNEGSKA (reference sequence). Trimming pared 1 base from V and 0 bases from J, leaving 16 bases between. The chain's CDR3 is CSARAVLALSSYNEQFF. CDR3 nucleotide sequence: TGCAGTGCTAGAGCGGTTCTAGCGTTGAGCTCCTACAATGAGCAGTTCTTC.

CDR3 loop: CASSHPPGANVLTF. The CDR3 DNA reads as TGCGCCAGCAGCCATCCCCCTGGGGCCAACGTCCTGACTTTC. The rearrangement joins TRBV4-1 to TRBJ2-6; D is unresolved. With 3 bases removed from V and 2 bases from J, the gap between germline ends came to 5 bases. Germline V gene data show CDR1 as MGHRA and CDR2 as YSYEKL. The CDR3 loop spans 14 amino acids.

Ten or more counts support this clonotype. V is TRBV6-1 and J is TRBJ1-1; TRBD1 matches at 9 bases. Trimming took 4 bases from V and 6 from J; bases not matched to a gene: 9. CDR1 and CDR2 from the germline V gene are MNHNS and SASEGT. The CDR3 runs to 15 residues. In DNA form, the CDR3 reads TGTGCCAGCAGTGTCCGGGACAGGGTTTTTCCTGAAGCTTTCTTT. As protein: CASSVRDRVFPEAFF.

The V call is TRBV2, the J call TRBJ2-4; the match to TRBD2 covers 7 bases. The CDR3 sequence is 14 residues long. Losses at the gene ends were 3 bases for V and 3 bases for J; bases not matched to a gene: 2. CDR1 is SNHLY and CDR2 is FYNNEI in the germline V gene. CDR3 nucleotide sequence: TGTGCCAGCAGTGATGGGAGGGGCAAAAACATTCAGTACTTC. Its translation is CASSDGRGKNIQYF.

V and J are TRBV20-1 and TRBJ2-1; 10 positions match TRBD2. The germline gives CDR1 DFQATT, CDR2 SNEGSKA (reference sequence). The CDR3 has 16 amino acids. V was clipped by 7 bases and J by 7 bases; unmatched bases: 16. DNA of the CDR3: TGCAGTGTTACCCCGGCCCGGGTTAGCGGGAGGAATGAGCAGTTCTTC. Translation gives CSVTPARVSGRNEQFF.

This rearrangement joins TRBV12-3 or TRBV12-4 to TRBJ2-6; no reliable D call. The length of the CDR3 is 14 residues. With 2 bases removed from V and 2 bases from J, the gap between germline ends came to 4 bases. CDR3 protein: CASSLRAGANVLTF. For the CDR3, the DNA is TGTGCCAGCAGTTTAAGGGCTGGGGCCAACGTCCTGACTTTC.

This chain links TRBV7-9 with TRBJ2-7; D may match TRBD1 or TRBD2 (7 bases each). This CDR3 is 14 amino acids long. Trimming stripped 7 bases from V and 4 bases from J, with 17 bases between. Germline V gene data show CDR1 as SEHNR and CDR2 as FQNEAQ (reference sequence). DNA of the CDR3: TGTGCCAGCACCTCAGGGGGACTAATATACGAGCAGTACTTC. Protein product: CASTSGGLIYEQYF.

The genes are TRBV28 and TRBJ2-2; 10 bases align to TRBD2. Germline V lookup: CDR1 MDHEN, CDR2 SYDVKM. This CDR3 has 17 residues. V was pared by 7 bases and J by 1 base, with 9 bases of the junction left unmatched. As DNA, the CDR3 is TGTGCCAGCAACCAGGCGGCTAGCGGGAGGAACACCGGGGAGCTGTTTTTT. Translated, it gives CASNQAASGRNTGELFF.

There are a few counts of this clonotype. This chain joins TRBV2 and TRBJ1-5, with D possibly matching TRBD1 (6 bases). This CDR3 is 13 amino acids long. The germline V and J ends were trimmed by 8 bases and 6 bases, with 14 bases remaining between them. Germline CDR1 is SNHLY and CDR2 is FYNNEI. The CDR3, as DNA: TGTGCCAGCGGAGGAGGGGGGGCTCAGCCCCAGCATTTT. Amino acid sequence: CASGGGGAQPQHF.

As for this clonotype: A much bigger clone sits one base away, suggesting this may be a read error. This chain joins TRBV7-9 and TRBJ2-5; D not certain. Germline CDR1 SEHNR, CDR2 FQNEAQ (reference sequence). The length of the CDR3 is 11 residues. V was trimmed by 1 base and J by 7 bases, leaving 4 bases between them. In nucleotides, the CDR3 is TGTGCCAGCAGCTTAGACGTGACCCAGTACTTC. It translates to CASSLDVTQYF.

This clonotype has only a few counts. The chain couples TRBV5-1 to TRBJ1-6, with D tentatively TRBD1 (6 bases). Germline values: CDR1 SGHRS, CDR2 YFSETQ. The CDR3 loop spans 14 amino acids. V lost 4 bases to trimming and J lost 7 bases, with 12 bases between them. The CDR3 sequence is CASSAGTTNSPLHF. In DNA, the CDR3 is TGCGCCAGCAGCGCCGGGACAACCAATTCACCCCTCCACTTT.

The CDR3 DNA is TGTGCCAGCAGCGAACAGGGACTAGTTAGAGAGACCCAGTACTTC. Amino acids: CASSEQGLVRETQYF. V usage is TRBV9 and J usage is TRBJ2-5; 8 nucleotides line up with TRBD2. The germline CDR1 and CDR2 sequences are SGDLS and YYNGEE. V shed 3 bases, J shed 4 bases, and the junction held 8 bases outside the gene matches. The CDR3 is 15 residues long.

The chain has TRBV7-3 and TRBJ2-7; maybe TRBD2 (6 bases). The V end was cut by 2 bases, the J end by 4 bases, with 12 bases between. Germline loops: CDR1 SGHTA, CDR2 FQGTGA. This CDR3 region has 14 residues. The CDR3 coding sequence is TGTGCCAGCAGCTTAGGAGGGCAGATTTACGAGCAGTACTTC. Translating it yields CASSLGGQIYEQYF. The variable domain in full, completed from reference TRBV7-3 and TRBJ2-7, reads GAGVSQTPSNKVTEKGKYVELRCDPISGHTALYWYRQSLGQGPEFLIYFQGTGAADDSGLPNDRFFAVRPEGSVSTLKIQRTERGDSAVYLCASSLGGQIYEQYFGPGTRLTVT.

This clonotype turned up a few times. The DNA of the CDR3 is TGTGCCAGCAGCTTCCGTAGCGGGGGGGCCTTGGAGACCCAGTACTTC. This codes for CASSFRSGGALETQYF. This chain uses TRBV5-6 with TRBJ2-5; the match to TRBD2 covers 11 bases. CDR1 is SGHDT and CDR2 is YYEEEE in the germline V gene. The V gene end was trimmed by 2 bases and the J gene end by 5 bases; junction bases not matched to a gene: 8. CDR3 length equals 16 residues.

This chain connects TRBV20-1 to TRBJ1-2; D call uncertain. This CDR3 is built from 15 residues. The V and J ends lost 3 bases and 1 base respectively, with 15 bases between them. Per germline, CDR1 DFQATT and CDR2 SNEGSKA (reference sequence). The CDR3 coding sequence is TGCAGTGCTAGCGCTTTTGGAGGGAGTAACTATGGCTACACCTTC. Residues: CSASAFGGSNYGYTF.

This clonotype occurred many times. The CDR3 region has the DNA TGTGCCAGCAGCTTAGACGGGGGCAACTATGGCTACACCTTC. Translation gives CASSLDGGNYGYTF. This sequence joins TRBV7-6 and TRBJ1-2; D may be TRBD1 (6 bases). CDR3 length: 14 residues. Deletions cut 1 base from V and 2 bases from J, with 8 bases between. Germline CDR1 is SGHVS and CDR2 is FNYEAQ.

This clonotype was detected ten times or more. The rearrangement joins TRBV5-1 to TRBJ2-5; D may be TRBD1 (6 bases). Looked up from germline, CDR1 is SGHRS and CDR2 is YFSETQ. CDR3 size: 13 residues. Trimming pared 4 bases from V and 2 bases from J, leaving 9 bases between. This CDR3 reads CASSQQGQETQYF. For the CDR3, the DNA is TGCGCCAGCAGCCAACAGGGACAAGAGACCCAGTACTTC.

Many counts were recorded for this clonotype. The rearrangement links TRBV7-9 to TRBJ1-1; TRBD1 agrees at 10 bases. The CDR3 is 17 amino acids. V lost 3 bases and J lost 4; bases outside the gene matches: 11. The germline CDR1 and CDR2 sequences are SEHNR and FQNEAQ (reference sequence). The CDR3 coding sequence is TGTGCCAGCAGCTTGTGGACAGGGGGTCTGTCGGGCACTGAAGCTTTCTTT. Amino acids: CASSLWTGGLSGTEAFF.

This clonotype was picked up a small number of times. In DNA form, the CDR3 reads TGTGCCAGCAGTTACGGGACTAGCGGTTACAATGAGCAGTTCTTC. Translated: CASSYGTSGYNEQFF. The chain is built from TRBV6-2 or TRBV6-3 and TRBJ2-1; 11 nucleotides align to TRBD2. Germline CDR1 MNHEY, CDR2 SVGEGT. This CDR3 region has 15 residues. Losses at the gene ends were 2 bases for V and 4 bases for J; bases not matched to a gene: 1.

This clonotype was counted at least ten times. This chain joins TRBV5-1 and TRBJ2-7; D may be TRBD1 (5 bases). Germline loops: CDR1 SGHRS, CDR2 YFSETQ. Between the trimmed V and J ends, which lost 2 bases and 1 base, there was a span of 22 bases. CDR3 length: 18 residues. The CDR3 nucleotides read TGCGCCAGCAGCTTAAGGGGTGCGACGACCCTGGGGTCCTACGAGCAGTACTTC. Translation: CASSLRGATTLGSYEQYF.

This clonotype has more than one count but fewer than ten. V usage is TRBV10-3 and J usage is TRBJ1-4; the D is unclear. V was trimmed by 2 bases and J by 8 bases, leaving 6 bases between them. Germline CDR1 is ENHRY and CDR2 is SYGVKD. This CDR3 is built from 12 residues. The CDR3 DNA reads TGTGCCATCAGTGAGCGGGCAGAAAAACTGTTTTTT. Translation: CAISERAEKLFF.

V and J are TRBV5-1 and TRBJ2-1, with 11 bases fitting TRBD2. The CDR3 runs 13 residues. The V gene end was trimmed by 1 base and the J gene end by 13 bases; junction bases not matched to a gene: 4. CDR1 and CDR2 from the germline V gene are SGHRS and YFSETQ. The CDR3 DNA is TGCGCCAGCAGCTTGAAACTAGCGGGAGTACAGTTCTTC. It translates to CASSLKLAGVQFF. Based on the CDR3 plus reference TRBV5-1 and TRBJ2-1, the full variable domain is KAGVTQTPRYLIKTRGQQVTLSCSPISGHRSVSWYQQTPGQGLQFLFEYFSETQRNKGNFPGRFSGRQFSNSRSEMNVSTLELGDSALYLCASSLKLAGVQFFGPGTRLTVL.